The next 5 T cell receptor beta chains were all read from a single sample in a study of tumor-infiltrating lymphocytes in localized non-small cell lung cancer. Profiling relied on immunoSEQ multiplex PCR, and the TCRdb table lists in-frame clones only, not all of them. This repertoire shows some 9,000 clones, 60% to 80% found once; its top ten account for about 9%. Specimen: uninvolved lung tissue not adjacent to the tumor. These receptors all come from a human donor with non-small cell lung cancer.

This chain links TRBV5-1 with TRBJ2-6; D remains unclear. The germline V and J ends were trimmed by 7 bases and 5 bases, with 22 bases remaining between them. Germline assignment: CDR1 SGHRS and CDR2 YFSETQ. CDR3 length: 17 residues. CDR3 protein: CASPVYGSQSRANVLTF. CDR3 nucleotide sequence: TGCGCCAGCCCCGTTTACGGTTCACAAAGTCGGGCCAACGTCCTGACTTTC.

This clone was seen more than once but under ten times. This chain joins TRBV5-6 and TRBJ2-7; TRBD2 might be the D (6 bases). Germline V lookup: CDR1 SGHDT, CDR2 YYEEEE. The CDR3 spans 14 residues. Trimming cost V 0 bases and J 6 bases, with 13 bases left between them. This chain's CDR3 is CASSLGGGGSEQYF. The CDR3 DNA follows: TGTGCCAGCAGCTTGGGGGGAGGTGGGAGCGAGCAGTACTTC. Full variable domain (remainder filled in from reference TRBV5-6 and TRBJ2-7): DAGVTQSPTHLIKTRGQQVTLRCSPKSGHDTVSWYQQALGQGPQFIFQYYEEEERQRGNFPDRFSGHQFPNYSSELNVNALLLGDSALYLCASSLGGGGSEQYFGPGTRLTVT.

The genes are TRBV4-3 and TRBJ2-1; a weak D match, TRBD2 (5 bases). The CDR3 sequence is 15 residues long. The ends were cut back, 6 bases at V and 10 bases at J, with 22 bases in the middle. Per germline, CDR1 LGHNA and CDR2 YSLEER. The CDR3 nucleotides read TGCGCCAGCAGTCGCCCCCCCTCTGGAGGTGGGGAGCAGTTCTTC. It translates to CASSRPPSGGGEQFF.

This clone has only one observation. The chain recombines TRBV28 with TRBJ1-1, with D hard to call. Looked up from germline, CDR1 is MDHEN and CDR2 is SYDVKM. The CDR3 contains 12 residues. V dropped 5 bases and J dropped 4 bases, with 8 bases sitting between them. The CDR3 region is CASSPPGTEAFF. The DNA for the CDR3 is TGTGCCAGCAGTCCCCCGGGCACTGAAGCTTTCTTT.

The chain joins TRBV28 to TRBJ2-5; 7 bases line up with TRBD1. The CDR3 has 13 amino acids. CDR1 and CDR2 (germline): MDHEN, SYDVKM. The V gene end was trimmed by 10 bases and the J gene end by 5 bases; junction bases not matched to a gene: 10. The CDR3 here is CATYRQGTETQYF. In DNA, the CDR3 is TGTGCCACCTATCGACAGGGTACGGAGACCCAGTACTTC.